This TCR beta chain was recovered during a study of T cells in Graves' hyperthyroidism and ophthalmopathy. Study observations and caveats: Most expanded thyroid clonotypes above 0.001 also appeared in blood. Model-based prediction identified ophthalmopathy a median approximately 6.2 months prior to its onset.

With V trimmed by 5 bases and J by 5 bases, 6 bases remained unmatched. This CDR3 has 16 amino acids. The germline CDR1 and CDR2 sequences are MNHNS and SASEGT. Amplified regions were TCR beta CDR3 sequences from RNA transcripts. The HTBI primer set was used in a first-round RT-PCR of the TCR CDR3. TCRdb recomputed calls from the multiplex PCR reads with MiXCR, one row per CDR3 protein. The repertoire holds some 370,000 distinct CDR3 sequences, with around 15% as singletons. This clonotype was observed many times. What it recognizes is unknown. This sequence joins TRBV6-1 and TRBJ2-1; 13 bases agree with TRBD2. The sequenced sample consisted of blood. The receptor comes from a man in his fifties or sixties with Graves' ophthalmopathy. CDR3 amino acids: CASSLRLAGGHNEQFF. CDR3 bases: TGTGCCAGCAGTTTGAGACTAGCGGGAGGACACAATGAGCAGTTCTTC.